The following is a T cell receptor (beta chain) sequence with its context. Its antigen is still unknown. The entry originates in a study of shared clonotypes between healthy human individuals. Broader study findings: The low donor count limited represented genetic and exposure-history diversity.

CDR1 and CDR2 from the germline V gene are SEHNR and FQNEAQ (reference sequence). Trimming removed 5 bases from V and 0 bases from J, with 16 bases in between. The CDR3 has 16 amino acids. Assay: immunoSEQ multiplex PCR; the TCRdb copy retains only in-frame clones and omits some. The sample consists of about 2.1 million clones, about 93% of them appearing once. Naive CD8 cells comprised CD45RO-negative, CCR7-positively selected cells, excluding terminally differentiated effector memory CD45RA+ cells. Specimen: naive CD8+ T cells from PBMCs. The chain couples TRBV7-9 to TRBJ1-1; tentatively, D is TRBD1 (5 bases). The TCR comes from a man aged 18 to 30 in good health. Some clones in this sample may be carry-over from other donors' samples. The CDR3 DNA follows: TGTGCCAGCAGCCTGGGCTGGGCAGGGATGAACACTGAAGCTTTCTTT. Protein product: CASSLGWAGMNTEAFF.